These T cell receptor beta chains were read from a single sample in a study of blood T cells in healthy people across ages. Via MiXCR, TCRdb re-called the 5' RACE reads, giving one row per CDR3 protein. In the table there are around 1,600,000 distinct CDR3 sequences, roughly 43% of which are singletons. What was sequenced was blood. The receptors shown here come from a woman aged 18-29 years in good health. Both conserved end residues are part of each CDR3. D genes are given only for firm matches. Expanded clones get a size class; other rows say once, few or many, or leave the size out.

TRBV29-1	NA	TRBD1	TRBJ2-1	CSVEETDRGTPDEQFF	TGCAGCGTTGAAGAGACAGACAGGGGGACTCCGGATGAGCAGTTCTTC
TRBV30	NA	NA	TRBJ1-3	CAWGFRGTGNTIYF	TGTGCCTGGGGATTCAGAGGGACTGGAAACACCATATATTTT
TRBV6-5	NA	NA	TRBJ1-1	CASSFVLGVVSEAFF	TGTGCCAGCAGCTTCGTACTGGGAGTTGTGTCCGAAGCTTTCTTT
TRBV6-5	NA	TRBD2	TRBJ2-1	CASSYGLAANNEQFF	TGTGCCAGCAGTTACGGCCTAGCGGCTAACAATGAGCAGTTCTTC
TRBV20-1	NA	NA	TRBJ2-5	CSARDKRWRQETQYF	TGCAGTGCTAGAGATAAACGCTGGCGGCAAGAGACCCAGTACTTC
TRBV6-2/TRBV6-3	few	NA	TRBJ2-6	CASRVTGHHSGANVLTF	TGTGCCAGCAGGGTGACAGGACACCACTCTGGGGCCAACGTCCTGACTTTC
TRBV7-9	few	NA	TRBJ1-2	CASSLAFGAANYGYTF	TGTGCCAGCAGCTTAGCATTCGGAGCAGCTAACTATGGCTACACCTTC
TRBV5-6	NA	TRBD1	TRBJ1-4	CASSYQDRVLAPFF	TGTGCCAGCAGCTACCAGGACAGGGTGTTGGCTCCGTTTTTT
TRBV5-1	NA	TRBD1	TRBJ1-1	CASGLQGASTEAFF	TGCGCCAGCGGTCTACAGGGGGCTAGCACTGAAGCTTTCTTT
TRBV27	NA	TRBD2	TRBJ2-3	CASSLQLAGADTQYF	TGTGCCAGCAGTTTACAGCTAGCGGGAGCAGATACGCAGTATTTT
TRBV6-2/TRBV6-3	NA	TRBD2	TRBJ2-3	CASSLTSGTSTDTQYF	TGTGCCAGCAGCCTGACTAGCGGGACGTCCACAGATACGCAGTATTTT
TRBV3-1	NA	NA	TRBJ2-3	CASPPSRSLRTDTQYF	TGTGCCAGCCCCCCGAGTCGATCGCTACGCACAGATACGCAGTATTTT
TRBV6-5	NA	NA	TRBJ1-1	CASSSREGTEAFF	TGTGCCAGCAGCTCGCGGGAGGGCACTGAAGCTTTCTTT
TRBV29-1	NA	NA	TRBJ2-2	CSVAAENTGELFF	TGCAGCGTTGCCGCGGAGAACACCGGGGAGCTGTTTTTT
TRBV12-3/TRBV12-4	NA	NA	TRBJ2-5	CASSLGPQGETQYF	TGTGCCAGCAGTTTAGGCCCTCAGGGGGAGACCCAGTACTTC
TRBV7-2	NA	NA	TRBJ2-3	CASSVNRDSLQYF	TGTGCCAGCAGCGTAAACCGGGACTCGCTCCAGTATTTT
TRBV6-2/TRBV6-3	NA	NA	TRBJ2-7	CASSFPSPEQYF	TGTGCCAGCAGTTTCCCGTCCCCCGAGCAGTACTTC
TRBV25-1	NA	TRBD2	TRBJ2-1	CASGESGGAENEQFF	TGTGCCAGCGGTGAAAGCGGGGGGGCGGAAAATGAGCAGTTCTTC
TRBV2	NA	NA	TRBJ1-2	CASSFQSSDGYTF	TGTGCCAGCAGTTTTCAGAGTTCTGATGGCTACACCTTC
TRBV6-6	NA	NA	TRBJ2-3	CASSHPVTDTQYF	TGTGCCAGCAGTCATCCCGTAACAGATACGCAGTATTTT
TRBV20-1	NA	TRBD2	TRBJ2-1	CSARGPLAGVGYNEQFF	TGCAGTGCTAGAGGTCCACTAGCGGGAGTTGGTTACAATGAGCAGTTCTTC
TRBV25-1	NA	TRBD2	TRBJ2-7	CASSAPGIAGDLYEQYF	TGTGCCAGCAGTGCGCCCGGTATAGCGGGGGACCTCTACGAGCAGTACTTC
TRBV11-2	NA	NA	TRBJ2-7	CASSLVGGGFSYEQYF	TGTGCCAGCAGCTTAGTAGGAGGGGGATTCTCCTACGAGCAGTACTTC
TRBV5-1	NA	NA	TRBJ1-6	CASSSSTRISPLHF	TGCGCCAGCAGCTCTTCCACCCGGATTTCACCCCTCCACTTT
TRBV5-1	NA	NA	TRBJ2-7	CASSLYADSYEQYF	TGCGCCAGCAGCTTGTACGCAGACTCCTACGAGCAGTACTTC
TRBV12-3/TRBV12-4	NA	TRBD1	TRBJ2-7	CASKQGAVDEQYF	TGTGCCAGCAAACAGGGGGCAGTTGACGAGCAGTACTTC
TRBV11-2	few	NA	TRBJ1-1	CASSFRGGSEAFF	TGTGCCAGCAGCTTTCGGGGGGGCAGTGAAGCTTTCTTT
TRBV27	many	NA	TRBJ2-3	CASSLSRGGTDTQYF	TGTGCCAGCAGTTTATCGAGGGGGGGCACAGATACGCAGTATTTT
TRBV20-1	few	TRBD2	TRBJ2-3	CSARPGGDTQYF	TGCAGTGCTAGACCGGGGGGGGATACGCAGTATTTT
TRBV3-1	NA	NA	TRBJ1-5	CTSMNQPQHF	TGTACCAGCATGAATCAGCCCCAGCATTTT
TRBV6-6	few	NA	TRBJ1-1	CASRSTDTEAFF	TGTGCCAGCAGGTCGACAGACACTGAAGCTTTCTTT
TRBV11-2	few	NA	TRBJ2-7	CASSTTRDKYEQYF	TGTGCCAGCAGCACTACGCGGGACAAGTACGAGCAGTACTTC
TRBV6-5	NA	NA	TRBJ1-1	CASSSRYRENTEAFF	TGTGCCAGCAGTTCCCGTTACCGAGAGAACACTGAAGCTTTCTTT
TRBV19	NA	NA	TRBJ1-2	CASSIAPGAYGYAF	TGTGCCAGTAGTATAGCTCCAGGGGCTTATGGCTACGCCTTC
TRBV7-2	NA	TRBD2	TRBJ2-1	CASSLVTGLAANNEQFF	TGTGCCAGCAGCTTAGTCACAGGACTAGCGGCAAACAATGAGCAGTTCTTC
TRBV10-3	NA	NA	TRBJ2-3	CAISQTSSPDTQYF	TGTGCCATCAGCCAGACTAGTAGCCCAGATACGCAGTATTTT
TRBV6-2/TRBV6-3	few	NA	TRBJ2-1	CAIHGVLASNEQFF	TGTGCCATCCACGGTGTGCTAGCCAGCAATGAGCAGTTCTTC
TRBV5-1	few	TRBD1	TRBJ2-5	CASTSMTGTAETQYF	TGCGCCAGCACATCGATGACAGGGACGGCGGAGACCCAGTACTTC
TRBV28	NA	NA	TRBJ2-7	CASSVITGGEPYEQYF	TGTGCCAGCAGTGTGATAACAGGTGGGGAGCCCTACGAGCAGTACTTC
TRBV12-3/TRBV12-4	NA	NA	TRBJ2-3	CAGSFGGKLDTQYF	TGTGCCGGCAGTTTCGGCGGGAAGTTAGATACGCAGTATTTT
TRBV7-2	NA	NA	TRBJ1-1	CASSFVADTEAFF	TGTGCCAGCAGCTTTGTGGCTGACACTGAAGCTTTCTTT